This record looks at one T cell receptor (beta chain) sequence and its context. The antigen is not known. The sample comes from a study of OX40 agonist ivuxolimab in advanced cancers. Study-level information: The study reported partial responses in three patients: one hepatocellular carcinoma, two cutaneous melanoma. Study conclusions and caveats: Averaged across samples, CD8+ T cells carried more expanded clones than CD4+ did.

Germline V CDR1 and CDR2: MNHEY, SVGAGI. The CDR3 consists of 14 residues. Between the trimmed V and J ends, which lost 6 bases and 12 bases, there was a span of 23 bases. Data came from immunoSEQ multiplex PCR; TCRdb stores just in-frame clones and leaves some out. The sample has over 55,000 clones, roughly 80% seen once. The sample was CD4+ or CD8+ T cells sorted from blood, taken in a trial of the OX40 agonist ivuxolimab. The clonotype was recovered from an adult with an advanced solid tumor such as melanoma, head and neck, liver or kidney cancer. The chain uses TRBV6-5 and TRBJ1-2, with D possibly matching TRBD1 (6 bases). The DNA for the CDR3 is TGTGCCAGCAGCTCCAGGGGCGGTTCTTTCCCAAACACCTTC. Translation gives CASSSRGGSFPNTF.